This T cell receptor (beta chain) was identified during a study of blood T cell repertoires in COVID-19. Study-wide background: Collection of acute and convalescent COVID-19 samples took place in the United States, Italy and Spain.

Seattle cases were enrolled at active infection and followed longitudinally. J gave up 4 bases and V 4 bases, and 2 bases lay outside the gene matches. The CDR3 length is 13 residues. Germline CDR1 reads SQVTM; CDR2 reads ANQGSEA. Here immunoSEQ multiplex PCR was the method, and the copy in TCRdb shows in-frame clones only, minus some. The table has about 370,000 clones, about 90% seen once. The V gene is TRBV29-1, the J gene TRBJ1-5; 9 bases line up with TRBD1. Input material: peripheral blood. This sequence was found in a woman in her 30s with COVID-19, enrolled during active disease. DNA of the CDR3: TGCAGCGTTGGGGACAGGGAGAATCAGCCCCAGCATTTT. Its translation is CSVGDRENQPQHF.